These 20 T cell receptor beta chains share one sample of origin, sequenced in a study of blood T cell repertoires in COVID-19. Assay used: immunoSEQ multiplex PCR; TCRdb lists only in-frame clones, some missing. The sample yields more than 95,000 clones, roughly four fifths seen once. The sequencing sample was made of peripheral blood. The receptors come from a woman aged 45-59 years with acute or convalescent COVID-19.

The chain combines TRBV29-1 with TRBJ1-5, with D possibly TRBD1 on 5 matching bases. The germline CDR1 and CDR2 sequences are SQVTM and ANQGSEA. This CDR3 spans 12 amino acids. V was shortened by 4 bases and J by 6 bases, with 10 bases between the two germline ends. CDR3 amino acids: CSVAGSGQPQHF. CDR3 bases: TGCAGCGTTGCAGGGTCGGGTCAGCCCCAGCATTTT.

Comments on this clone: The junction shows a germline mismatch at one end, possibly a read error. The chain recombines TRBV6-1 with TRBJ1-1; D call uncertain. Germline CDR1 MNHNS, CDR2 SASEGT. CDR3 length equals 10 residues. The CDR3 is CASTEVEILF. CDR3 nucleotide sequence: TGTGCCAGCACTGAAGTGGAGATCCTCTTT.

V is TRBV6-1 and J is TRBJ2-7; 7 bases match TRBD1. With 6 bases clipped from V and 5 bases from J, the junction kept 1 base outside the gene matches. CDR1 is MNHNS, CDR2 SASEGT, per germline. There are 11 residues in the CDR3. The CDR3 spells CASRGQHEQYF. The CDR3 bases are TGTGCCAGCAGGGGACAGCACGAGCAGTACTTC.

The chain combines TRBV28 with TRBJ1-5, with TRBD1 as a possible D gene (6 bases). V was cut by 11 bases and J by 0 bases, with 14 bases left in between. Germline V gene lookup returns CDR1 MDHEN and CDR2 SYDVKM. The CDR3 is 14 amino acids. DNA of the CDR3: TGTGCCGGACAACAGGGAAGTAGCAATCAGCCCCAGCATTTT. Its protein is CAGQQGSSNQPQHF.

The chain carries TRBV28 and TRBJ2-3; D gene unclear. This CDR3 region has 17 residues. With 2 bases removed from V and 1 base from J, the gap between germline ends came to 16 bases. CDR1 MDHEN and CDR2 SYDVKM come from the germline V gene. CDR3 protein: CASSLGSPLRGTDTQYF. The CDR3 DNA sequence: TGTGCCAGCAGTTTAGGATCCCCGCTACGGGGCACAGATACGCAGTATTTT. Using reference TRBV28 and TRBJ2-3 for the parts outside the CDR3, the full variable domain is DVKVTQSSRYLVKRTGEKVFLECVQDMDHENMFWYRQDPGLGLRLIYFSYDVKMKEKGDIPEGYSVSREKKERFSLILESASTNQTSMYLCASSLGSPLRGTDTQYFGPGTRLTVL.

J is TRBJ2-3 and V is TRBV4-2; no firm D call. The V end was cut by 2 bases, the J end by 7 bases, with 13 bases between. Germline assignment: CDR1 LGHNA and CDR2 YNFKEQ. This CDR3 spans 14 amino acids. For the CDR3, the DNA is TGTGCCAGCAGCCAACTAGTTGATTCGTATACGCAGTATTTT. Amino acids: CASSQLVDSYTQYF.

CDR3 loop: CASSLVPGALPGELFF. CDR3 bases: TGCGCCAGCAGCTTGGTGCCAGGGGCCCTCCCCGGGGAGCTGTTTTTT. This sequence joins TRBV5-1 and TRBJ2-2; D possibly corresponds to TRBD1 (6 bases). The CDR3 is made up of 16 amino acids. Trimming removed 0 bases from V and 6 bases from J, with 15 bases in between. In germline, CDR1 is SGHRS, CDR2 YFSETQ.

The chain links TRBV25-1 to TRBJ2-1; TRBD1 is a possible D gene (5 bases). This CDR3 spans 14 amino acids. Germline CDR1 and CDR2: MGHDK and SYGVNS. Trimming removed 4 bases from V and 6 bases from J, with 13 bases in between. This CDR3 reads CASSAPQGFNEQFF. DNA for the CDR3: TGTGCCAGCAGTGCCCCCCAGGGATTCAATGAGCAGTTCTTC.

This clone has just a few counts. The DNA for the CDR3 is TGCGCCAGCAGCTTGGGGGTTCAGAGGGCCAATGGCTACACCTTC. Protein: CASSLGVQRANGYTF. This sequence joins TRBV5-1 and TRBJ1-2; D is undetermined. The CDR3 covers 15 residues. In germline, CDR1 is SGHRS, CDR2 YFSETQ. Trimming took 0 bases from V and 6 from J, leaving 15 bases between them.

The chain is built from TRBV7-9 and TRBJ2-3; no definite D call. The V gene's germline CDR1 is SEHNR and CDR2 FQNEAQ (reference sequence). The CDR3 has 12 amino acids. Trimming shortened V by 2 bases and J by 5 bases, and 5 bases separated the two germline ends. This chain's CDR3 is CASSLSQDTQYF. DNA of the CDR3: TGTGCCAGCAGCTTAAGCCAAGATACGCAGTATTTT.

The chain recombines TRBV9 with TRBJ2-1; TRBD2 matches 8 bases. V gave up 4 bases and J gave up 2 bases; unmatched junction bases: 5. This CDR3 is 15 amino acids long. Germline V gene lookup returns CDR1 SGDLS and CDR2 YYNGEE. The CDR3 DNA follows: TGTGCCAGCAGCTCATTAGCGGGAACCTACAATGAGCAGTTCTTC. Its protein product is CASSSLAGTYNEQFF.

The rearrangement links TRBV5-1 to TRBJ1-1; 7 nucleotides agree with TRBD1. The V segment lost 4 bases and the J segment 11 bases; nucleotides outside the gene matches: 14. There are 14 residues in the CDR3. The germline V gene encodes CDR1 SGHRS and CDR2 YFSETQ. The CDR3: CASSPEGAIGSAFF. The CDR3 DNA follows: TGCGCCAGCAGCCCCGAGGGGGCCATAGGTTCGGCTTTCTTT.

V usage is TRBV2 and J usage is TRBJ1-5; no clear D. The CDR3 length is 15 residues. The V and J ends lost 2 bases and 0 bases respectively, with 8 bases between them. Per the germline V gene, CDR1 is SNHLY and CDR2 is FYNNEI. For the CDR3, the DNA is TGTGCCAGCAGTGAAATTCGAGGTAGCAATCAGCCCCAGCATTTT. Translation gives CASSEIRGSNQPQHF.

In DNA, the CDR3 is TGCGCCAGCAGCCTAGGGACAGCGGACTACGAGCAGTACTTC. Amino acids: CASSLGTADYEQYF. J is TRBJ2-7 and V is TRBV5-1; 7 bases match TRBD1. The CDR3 has 14 residues. Trimming took 4 bases from V and 3 from J; bases not matched to a gene: 7. Germline V CDR1 and CDR2: SGHRS, YFSETQ.

The chain links TRBV29-1 to TRBJ2-1; tentative D call: TRBD1 (5 bases). Germline CDR1 reads SQVTM; CDR2 reads ANQGSEA. V shed 4 bases and J shed 0 bases, with 13 bases lying between them. The CDR3 spans 15 residues. CDR3 DNA: TGCAGCGTTGTATGGGGCGGTAGCTCCTACAATGAGCAGTTCTTC. It yields the protein CSVVWGGSSYNEQFF.

This chain joins TRBV28 and TRBJ2-5; 11 positions agree with TRBD2. The CDR3 has 14 residues. CDR1 is MDHEN, CDR2 SYDVKM, per germline. The V segment lost 3 bases and the J segment 3 bases; nucleotides outside the gene matches: 0. The CDR3 coding sequence is TGTGCCAGCAGTTTGACTAGCGGGGAAGAGACCCAGTACTTC. The encoded protein is CASSLTSGEETQYF.

The chain combines TRBV30 with TRBJ1-1; TRBD1 aligns across 7 bases. The CDR3 loop spans 18 amino acids. From germline, CDR1 is GTSNPN and CDR2 SVGIG (reference sequence). V shed 0 bases and J 1 base; nucleotides not matched to a gene: 14. The CDR3 is CAWSVRGGRLTTNTEAFF. The CDR3 nucleotides are TGTGCCTGGAGTGTACGAGGGGGCCGTCTTACAACGAACACTGAAGCTTTCTTT.

The chain couples TRBV19 to TRBJ1-1; D is ambiguous. The CDR3 spans 14 residues. Germline CDR1 LNHDA, CDR2 SQIVND (reference sequence). Trimming cost V 10 bases and J 4 bases, with 19 bases left between them. The CDR3 sequence is CATLGAGWGTEAFF. Written as DNA, the CDR3 is TGTGCCACCTTAGGCGCGGGCTGGGGCACTGAAGCTTTCTTT.

The table lists this clone with a count of one. The CDR3 sequence: CAWSAGRGNSPLHF. CDR3 sequence (DNA): TGTGCCTGGAGCGCGGGAAGGGGAAATTCACCCCTCCACTTT. This chain uses TRBV30 with TRBJ1-6; possible D gene TRBD1, 5 bases. The CDR3 spans 14 residues. Per germline, CDR1 GTSNPN and CDR2 SVGIG (reference sequence). The ends were cut back, 3 bases at V and 7 bases at J, with 13 bases in the middle.

J is TRBJ2-6 and V is TRBV19; 10 bases align to TRBD1. The CDR3 covers 18 residues. J gave up 1 base and V 3 bases, and 6 bases lay outside the gene matches. From germline, CDR1 is LNHDA and CDR2 SQIVND (reference sequence). CDR3 in DNA: TGTGCCAGTAGTATTGGAGACAGGGGGCATTCTGGGGCCAACGTCCTGACTTTC. This codes for CASSIGDRGHSGANVLTF.